This T cell receptor beta chain derives from a study of T cells in Graves' hyperthyroidism and ophthalmopathy (dated by TCRdb to 2018 to 2020). In the study overall: Peripheral blood was sampled at the time of initial diagnosis, prior to any treatment. Whether ophthalmopathy could be predicted prospectively was tested in an independent validation cohort made up of under 20 hyperthyroidism patients plus 17 patients who later progressed to ophthalmopathy. In addition, the study compared T-cell repertoires in thyroid tissue and in blood from six Graves' hyperthyroidism patients. According to the paper, TCR Vbeta CDR3 sequencing was carried out on over 130 peripheral blood samples, which came from fewer than 50 ophthalmopathy, approximately 78 hyperthyroidism and some 17 progressor patients. The 100 discovery patients were divided at random into training and test sets in a 7:3 ratio. To identify TCR V-J signatures that set the groups apart, the researchers used a discovery cohort of about a hundred patients, made up of about 44 with Graves' ophthalmopathy and some 55 with stable Graves' hyperthyroidism. After sampling, hyperthyroidism patients received methimazole starting at 30 mg daily, and ophthalmopathy patients received high-dose intravenous methylprednisolone.

A distance of 10 bases separates the germline ends of V and J, which lose 4 bases and 3 bases respectively. The CDR3, from cysteine to phenylalanine, totals 14 residues. The DNA shown is the 42-base CDR3, in frame from base 1. CDR1 and CDR2 are read off the germline V gene as MNHNS and SASEGT. This clonotype was counted many times. The specificity of this receptor is unknown. The sample holds no much larger clone one base away, and base qualities are not on file. Moderately to severely active disease, a Clinical Activity Score of at least 3, a NOSPECS grade of at least 4, and a duration under 3 months were present in ophthalmopathy patients. Exclusion was applied to patients with uncontrolled infections, other autoimmune diseases, pregnancy or lactation. Diagnoses were based on clinical symptoms, serum thyroxine and TRAb, thyroid ultrasound and orbital computed tomography. PBMCs were isolated from 8 to 10 ml of fresh peripheral blood by Ficoll-Paque density gradient centrifugation. Trizol reagent was used to extract total RNA, and RNA quality was then checked on an Agilent 2100 Bioanalyzer.

TCR beta CDR3 regions were amplified from RNA transcripts. For the first round of RT-PCR on the TCR CDR3, the HTBI primer set was used together with the Qiagen OneStep RT-PCR kit. A second multiplex PCR round built the libraries, followed by size selection and purification. Paired-end sequencing of the libraries was performed with 100 bp reads on an Illumina HiSeq2000. The authors' analysis ran thus. SOAPnuke was used to process the raw data, throwing out any read that contained adapters or uncalled bases, had a mean Phred below 15, or lacked an exact constant-primer or identifier match. COPE v1.2.5 was used to merge high-quality paired reads, and clonotypes were defined as unique nucleotide sequences. MiTCR v1.1 was used to align the clonotypes against IMGT TRBV, TRBD and TRBJ reference segments. The analysis was restricted to V-J combinations with a frequency above 0.0001, which together covered 99% to 99.2% of the repertoires. A TCS score was defined as the ratio between F50 (clonal expansion) and ExV (chaos), using BLOSUM62-based TCRdist between CDR3 peptides within each V-J. Welch's t-statistics and random forest reduced just over 500 V-J features to roughly 13, which were used in a naive Bayes classifier (R e1071). The public reads were reanalyzed by TCRdb: fastp trimming at Q25, MiXCR alignment, in-frame beta chains only. Each CDR3 protein gets just one entry, which takes the most common genes and DNA from the rows behind it. These V and J calls rely on TCRdb rather than the paper's analysis. The sample profile shows 640,000 or so distinct CDR3 sequences; more than 13% of them were found once. Less than 9% of the sample is held by the ten biggest clonotypes.

General conclusions and limits of the study: Ophthalmopathy was separated from stable hyperthyroidism by a 13 V-J signature model, with around 90% sensitivity and around 81% specificity obtained in cross-validation and 80%/75% obtained in testing. No statistical method was used to fix the sample size in advance, and group allocation was not hidden from the investigators. In validation, the model predicted progression to ophthalmopathy a median of 6.5 months before onset, with around 70% sensitivity and around 76% specificity. Blood samples also contained most of the expanded thyroid clonotypes (frequency above 0.001), which suggests that blood repertoires may reflect thyroid immune responses.

The source of this sequence is a young woman with Graves' ophthalmopathy. Sequencing was done on a sample of blood. The sequence links TRBV6-1 to TRBJ1-5, with TRBD1 tentatively as D gene (5 bases match). The CDR3 protein sequence reads: CASSAQGLNQPQHF. The DNA sequence is given as TGTGCCAGCAGTGCCCAGGGCCTCAATCAGCCCCAGCATTTT.